A selection of T cell receptor beta chains follows, all from one sample in a study of OX40 agonist ivuxolimab in advanced cancers. Measured with immunoSEQ multiplex PCR; TCRdb has only the in-frame clones, and not every one. The sample has about 44,000 clones, 75% to 90% seen once. Sample: CD4+ or CD8+ T cells sorted from blood, taken in a trial of the OX40 agonist ivuxolimab. The receptors here all came from an adult with an advanced solid tumor such as melanoma, head and neck, liver or kidney cancer. CDR3s leave out the opening cysteine and the closing phenylalanine or tryptophan. Fields, in order: CDR3 length, J gene, V gene, clone size, CDR3 protein. A clone size is listed for some rows: how often the clone was seen (once, few, many), or a class if it is expanded.

len: 11; j_gene: TRBJ1-2; v_gene: TRBV12-5; abundance: NA; CDR3aa: ASGSIDHYGYT
len: 12; j_gene: TRBJ2-3; v_gene: TRBV2; abundance: NA; CDR3aa: ASSLAGGPVTQY
len: 12; j_gene: TRBJ2-1; v_gene: TRBV5-4; abundance: NA; CDR3aa: ASSLFGTVPEQF
len: 13; j_gene: TRBJ2-1; v_gene: TRBV11-2; abundance: NA; CDR3aa: ASSSRDRANNEQF
len: 11; j_gene: TRBJ2-2; v_gene: TRBV5-1; abundance: NA; CDR3aa: ASSQDLAGELF
len: 13; j_gene: TRBJ1-1; v_gene: TRBV6-5; abundance: NA; CDR3aa: ASSLRPSGNTEAF
len: 12; j_gene: TRBJ2-1; v_gene: TRBV19; abundance: few; CDR3aa: ASSPTTASNEQF
len: 11; j_gene: TRBJ1-6; v_gene: TRBV2; abundance: NA; CDR3aa: ASRRERDSPLH
len: 11; j_gene: TRBJ2-1; v_gene: TRBV27; abundance: NA; CDR3aa: ASSSPRVNEQF
len: 12; j_gene: TRBJ1-1; v_gene: TRBV27; abundance: NA; CDR3aa: ASSPSPRGGEAF
len: 14; j_gene: TRBJ2-3; v_gene: TRBV5-1; abundance: NA; CDR3aa: ASSPASGLGTDTQY
len: 13; j_gene: TRBJ1-2; v_gene: TRBV18; abundance: NA; CDR3aa: ASSGGTGGTYGYT
len: 12; j_gene: TRBJ1-1; v_gene: TRBV4-3; abundance: NA; CDR3aa: ASSQVSRNTEAF
len: 11; j_gene: TRBJ1-1; v_gene: TRBV18; abundance: NA; CDR3aa: ASLLGQYAEAF
len: 12; j_gene: TRBJ2-3; v_gene: TRBV19; abundance: NA; CDR3aa: ASSVWDRGDTQY
len: 8; j_gene: TRBJ1-1; v_gene: TRBV20-1; abundance: medium-sized; CDR3aa: SAYFNIAF
len: 15; j_gene: TRBJ2-7; v_gene: TRBV19; abundance: NA; CDR3aa: ASSIDRPGQGANEQY
len: 14; j_gene: TRBJ2-1; v_gene: TRBV9; abundance: NA; CDR3aa: ASTPEQGVGYNEQF
len: 12; j_gene: TRBJ1-1; v_gene: TRBV6-6; abundance: NA; CDR3aa: AGGRDRANTEAF
len: 13; j_gene: TRBJ1-5; v_gene: TRBV5-8; abundance: NA; CDR3aa: ASSLRGQVNQPQH
len: 12; j_gene: TRBJ1-5; v_gene: TRBV5-7; abundance: NA; CDR3aa: ASSSPQGNQPQH
len: 9; j_gene: TRBJ1-1; v_gene: TRBV5-1; abundance: NA; CDR3aa: ASSSGSVAF